The clone carrying this T cell receptor beta chain was picked up a small number of times. Its cognate antigen is unknown. The V end was cut by 1 base, the J end by 4 bases, with 19 bases between. Germline V CDR1 and CDR2: KGHSH, LQKENI. CDR3 length equals 17 residues. The sample comes from a study of cytomegalovirus exposure and HLA in healthy donors. Use of 60 Vbeta and 13 Jbeta primers characterized the PCR. Profiled with immunoSEQ multiplex PCR; TCRdb holds only in-frame clones, not every one. The data contain roughly 200,000 clones, around 80% of them seen just once; the ten biggest clones take up around 4.3%. Study-level results: Looking again later, the authors saw that most CMV-associated TCR beta chains seemed HLA-restricted. Presence/absence comparisons presumed near-even sequencing depth among donors.

The receptor comes from a woman aged 30 to 39 in good health and CMV-seropositive. The J gene is TRBJ1-2, the V gene TRBV18; D not certain. Sequencing input: PBMCs. The CDR3 is CASSPLEPIATPYGYTF. The CDR3 nucleotides read TGTGCCAGCTCACCACTCGAACCGATAGCGACTCCCTATGGCTACACCTTC. Together with reference TRBV18 and TRBJ1-2, the CDR3 gives the full variable domain: NAGVMQNPRHLVRRRGQEARLRCSPMKGHSHVYWYRQLPEEGLKFMVYLQKENIIDESGMPKERFSAEFPKEGPSILRIQQVVRGDSAAYFCASSPLEPIATPYGYTFGSGTRLTVV.